A single sample gave rise to the 30 T cell receptor beta chains below, sequenced in a study of blood T cell repertoires in COVID-19. Sequenced by immunoSEQ multiplex PCR; TCRdb stores in-frame clones only, minus some. This sample yields about 110,000 clones, of which 70% to 85% are seen a single time; under 25% belongs to the top ten. Sample: peripheral blood. The receptors derive from a man between 65 and 85 years old with active or convalescent COVID-19.

The chain combines TRBV5-1 with TRBJ1-2, with D possibly TRBD1 on 5 matching bases. The CDR3 is 14 amino acids. Trimming took off 0 bases at V and 5 bases at J, with 11 bases between the two ends. Germline V gives CDR1 SGHRS, CDR2 YFSETQ. CDR3 protein: CASSLGLGLYGYTF. Written as DNA, the CDR3 is TGCGCCAGCAGCTTGGGCTTGGGGCTGTATGGCTACACCTTC.

This chain connects TRBV19 to TRBJ2-1; tentative D call: TRBD2 (6 bases). Germline V gene data show CDR1 as LNHDA and CDR2 as SQIVND (reference sequence). Trimming shortened V by 4 bases and J by 8 bases, and 18 bases separated the two germline ends. CDR3 length: 15 amino acids. The CDR3 nucleotides are TGTGCCAGTAGTAAGGCGTTAGCGGCCTTTGATGAGCAGTTCTTC. Amino acid sequence: CASSKALAAFDEQFF.

V usage is TRBV4-2 and J usage is TRBJ2-5, with 7 bases matching TRBD1. Germline loops: CDR1 LGHNA, CDR2 YNFKEQ. V was pared by 4 bases and J by 2 bases, with 7 bases of the junction left unmatched. The length of the CDR3 is 15 residues. The CDR3 is CASSRGTDQQETQYF. The DNA for the CDR3 is TGTGCCAGCAGCCGGGGGACAGACCAGCAAGAGACCCAGTACTTC.

This chain joins TRBV30 and TRBJ2-1; D may be TRBD1 (6 bases). V gave up 4 bases and J gave up 1 base, with 17 bases separating them. The CDR3 runs 16 residues. CDR1 and CDR2 (germline): GTSNPN, SVGIG (reference sequence). CDR3 protein: CAWKSYTGYSYNEQFF. The CDR3 region has the DNA TGTGCCTGGAAGTCTTATACAGGGTATTCCTACAATGAGCAGTTCTTC.

The V and J genes are TRBV27 and TRBJ1-2, with 8 bases lining up with TRBD1. Germline V lookup: CDR1 MNHEY, CDR2 SMNVEV (reference sequence). V lost 5 bases and J lost 4; bases outside the gene matches: 9. CDR3 length equals 15 residues. The CDR3 nucleotides read TGTGCCAGCAGTCCGCGGGACAGGACCTCCTATGGCTACACCTTC. Translating gives CASSPRDRTSYGYTF.

V gene TRBV12-3 or TRBV12-4 combines with J gene TRBJ1-2; 7 bases fit TRBD1. The CDR3 is 12 residues long. V was pared by 6 bases and J by 8 bases, with 6 bases of the junction left unmatched. Here the CDR3 reads CASREQGRGYTF. CDR3 nucleotides: TGTGCCAGCAGGGAACAGGGGAGAGGCTACACCTTC.

The rearrangement uses TRBV18 and TRBJ2-7; D is possibly TRBD1 (5 bases). The CDR3 has 13 residues. Germline values: CDR1 KGHSH, CDR2 LQKENI. V was shortened by 6 bases and J by 2 bases, with 11 bases between the two germline ends. In DNA form, the CDR3 reads TGTGCCAGCTCTCGTCGACAGCCCTACGAGCAGTACTTC. This gives the protein CASSRRQPYEQYF. Based on the CDR3 plus reference TRBV18 and TRBJ2-7, the full variable domain is NAGVMQNPRHLVRRRGQEARLRCSPMKGHSHVYWYRQLPEEGLKFMVYLQKENIIDESGMPKERFSAEFPKEGPSILRIQQVVRGDSAAYFCASSRRQPYEQYFGPGTRLTVT.

The CDR3 sequence: CASSQDPTGVNEKLFF. CDR3 nucleotides: TGTGCCAGCAGCCAAGATCCTACGGGGGTGAATGAAAAACTGTTTTTT. V is TRBV4-2 and J is TRBJ1-4; a possible D gene is TRBD1 (5 bases). The CDR3 extends over 16 amino acids. Germline CDR1 reads LGHNA; CDR2 reads YNFKEQ. V shed 0 bases and J shed 5 bases, with 13 bases lying between them.

V and J are TRBV5-1 and TRBJ2-7; 9 bases align to TRBD2. J gave up 2 bases and V 0 bases, and 6 bases lay outside the gene matches. The CDR3 consists of 16 residues. Germline CDR1 reads SGHRS; CDR2 reads YFSETQ. The CDR3 region has the DNA TGCGCCAGCAGCTTGGCCTTCCCTAGCGGGGCCTACGAGCAGTACTTC. Translating it yields CASSLAFPSGAYEQYF.

The V call is TRBV5-1, the J call TRBJ1-2; D gene unclear. The germline V and J ends were trimmed by 0 bases and 1 base, with 7 bases remaining between them. Germline-derived CDR1 and CDR2 are SGHRS and YFSETQ. This CDR3 spans 14 amino acids. The CDR3 DNA reads TGCGCCAGCAGCTTGGGAAACAATAACTATGGCTACACCTTC. As protein: CASSLGNNNYGYTF.

The chain combines TRBV6-2 or TRBV6-3 with TRBJ2-7, with D perhaps matching TRBD2 (6 bases). CDR3 length: 15 amino acids. Trimming shortened V by 4 bases and J by 6 bases, and 19 bases separated the two germline ends. Germline V gene lookup returns CDR1 MNHEY and CDR2 SVGEGT. DNA for the CDR3: TGTGCCAGCAGTTCGACTAGTTTTGGCTCTCGCGAGCAGTACTTC. Protein sequence: CASSSTSFGSREQYF.

This clone was found a few times. This chain links TRBV9 with TRBJ1-1; the D gene is possibly TRBD1 (5 bases). Germline CDR1 SGDLS, CDR2 YYNGEE. The V gene lost 3 bases and the J gene lost 2 bases, with 14 bases spanning the gap. The length of the CDR3 is 15 residues. The chain's CDR3 is CASSAPKGRNTEAFF. CDR3 sequence (DNA): TGTGCCAGCAGCGCACCTAAGGGGCGAAACACTGAAGCTTTCTTT. The variable domain in full, with the rest retrieved from reference TRBV9 and TRBJ1-1, is DSGVTQTPKHLITATGQRVTLRCSPRSGDLSVYWYQQSLDQGLQFLIQYYNGEERAKGNILERFSAQQFPDLHSELNLSSLELGDSALYFCASSAPKGRNTEAFFGQGTRLTVV.

The CDR3 DNA sequence: TGCGCCAGCAGCCGAGACAGGAACACTAACTATGGCTACACCTTC. Amino acids: CASSRDRNTNYGYTF. The rearrangement uses TRBV4-1 and TRBJ1-2, with D possibly TRBD1 on 6 matching bases. The V end lost 4 bases, the J end lost 0 bases, and 12 bases lay between the germline ends. The CDR3 is 15 amino acids. From germline, CDR1 is MGHRA and CDR2 YSYEKL.

This sequence joins TRBV19 and TRBJ1-5; 7 bases are a match to TRBD1. Germline V gives CDR1 LNHDA, CDR2 SQIVND (reference sequence). V gave up 5 bases and J gave up 3 bases; unmatched junction bases: 10. The CDR3 spans 16 residues. CDR3 sequence (DNA): TGTGCCAGTAGTCCCGCCCCGGGACAGCTCAATCAGCCCCAGCATTTT. Translated, it gives CASSPAPGQLNQPQHF.

The genes are TRBV30 and TRBJ1-1; 7 bases agree with TRBD1. The CDR3 totals 11 residues. V lost 1 base to trimming and J lost 8 bases; unmatched junction nucleotides: 1. Germline CDR1 is GTSNPN and CDR2 is SVGIG (reference sequence). The CDR3 sequence: CAWSGDREAFF. For the CDR3, the DNA is TGTGCCTGGAGTGGGGACAGAGAAGCTTTCTTT.

The chain combines TRBV10-3 with TRBJ1-1, with D hard to call. This CDR3 region has 13 residues. V lost 0 bases and J lost 1, with 3 bases in between. Germline V gene sequence: CDR1 ENHRY, CDR2 SYGVKD. The CDR3 region is CAISESANTEAFF. The CDR3 DNA sequence: TGTGCCATCAGTGAGTCGGCGAACACTGAAGCTTTCTTT.

The V gene is TRBV5-6, the J gene TRBJ2-7, with D perhaps TRBD2 (6 bases). V lost 4 bases and J lost 6, with 23 bases in between. This CDR3 is 16 amino acids long. The germline V gene encodes CDR1 SGHDT and CDR2 YYEEEE. CDR3 nucleotides: TGTGCCAGCAGCACCAAGGGGACCGGGTGGAGGGGCGAGCAGTACTTC. Translated, it gives CASSTKGTGWRGEQYF.

The V and J genes are TRBV30 and TRBJ1-1, with D possibly matching TRBD1 (6 bases). The germline V and J ends were trimmed by 3 bases and 11 bases, with 22 bases remaining between them. Germline V gives CDR1 GTSNPN, CDR2 SVGIG (reference sequence). The length of the CDR3 is 14 residues. The CDR3 reads CAWRSNRAPPFAFF. The CDR3 DNA reads TGTGCCTGGAGATCCAACAGGGCCCCCCCCTTCGCTTTCTTT.

The rearrangement uses TRBV2 and TRBJ2-1, with 7 bases aligning to TRBD2. The CDR3 runs 14 residues. The germline V gene encodes CDR1 SNHLY and CDR2 FYNNEI. V dropped 4 bases and J dropped 6; count of bases not matched to a gene: 6. CDR3 nucleotides: TGTGCCAGCAGTGTCGGGAGGTACGGCAATGAGCAGTTCTTC. It encodes CASSVGRYGNEQFF.

V and J are TRBV28 and TRBJ1-4, with 7 bases matching TRBD1. There are 15 residues in the CDR3. CDR1 MDHEN and CDR2 SYDVKM come from the germline V gene. Unmatched junction bases numbered 8, after V lost 6 bases and J lost 4 bases. The CDR3 protein is CASSPTGANNEKLFF. The CDR3 DNA reads TGTGCCAGCAGCCCCACAGGGGCGAATAATGAAAAACTGTTTTTT.

The chain recombines TRBV30 with TRBJ1-5; possible D gene TRBD1, 5 bases. The CDR3 covers 13 residues. V lost 2 bases and J 5 bases, leaving 10 bases between the germline ends. The germline V gene encodes CDR1 GTSNPN and CDR2 SVGIG (reference sequence). In nucleotides, the CDR3 is TGTGCCTGGAGTACCCAGGGCGATCAGCCCCAGCATTTT. Translating it yields CAWSTQGDQPQHF.

The rearrangement joins TRBV6-5 to TRBJ2-1, with 7 bases aligning to TRBD2. J was trimmed by 6 bases and V by 4 bases; bases with no gene match: 12. This CDR3 contains 16 residues. From germline, CDR1 is MNHEY and CDR2 SVGAGI. CDR3 sequence (DNA): TGTGCCAGCAGTTCGACCGGGACTACCTTAAGCAATGAGCAGTTCTTC. This codes for CASSSTGTTLSNEQFF.

This chain joins TRBV2 and TRBJ1-2; 9 bases line up with TRBD1. Trimming removed 6 bases from V and 7 bases from J; junction bases left unmatched: 3. The germline V gene has CDR1 SNHLY and CDR2 FYNNEI. The CDR3 is 12 residues long. CDR3 region: CASSGTGSGYTF. The CDR3 region has the DNA TGTGCCAGCAGCGGGACAGGGTCTGGCTACACCTTC.

This clone was picked up one time. The chain is built from TRBV28 and TRBJ1-3; 9 bases fit TRBD1. Germline lookup yields CDR1 MDHEN and CDR2 SYDVKM. The CDR3 totals 15 residues. The V segment lost 9 bases and the J segment 0 bases; nucleotides outside the gene matches: 6. The CDR3 DNA is TGTGCCAGTACAGGGGGCGGCGGCTCTGGAAACACCATATATTTT. Its protein product is CASTGGGGSGNTIYF. The variable domain in full, completed from reference TRBV28 and TRBJ1-3, reads DVKVTQSSRYLVKRTGEKVFLECVQDMDHENMFWYRQDPGLGLRLIYFSYDVKMKEKGDIPEGYSVSREKKERFSLILESASTNQTSMYLCASTGGGGSGNTIYFGEGSWLTVV.

The V and J genes are TRBV21-1 and TRBJ1-2; the table's TRBD1 call for D was not verified on the DNA. TRBV21-1 is a pseudogene segment. The CDR3 sequence is 14 residues long. CDR3 sequence: CASRLGQGCYGYTF. The CDR3 nucleotides are TGTGCCAGCAGGTTAGGACAGGGATGCTACGGCTACACCTTC.

This chain links TRBV2 with TRBJ2-5; D remains unclear. CDR1 and CDR2 from the germline V gene are SNHLY and FYNNEI. Between the trimmed V and J ends, which lost 4 bases and 5 bases, there was a span of 8 bases. The CDR3 sequence is 12 residues long. The CDR3 DNA follows: TGTGCCAGCAGTGTGATCGGGGAGACCCAGTACTTC. Its protein is CASSVIGETQYF.

V usage is TRBV5-8 and J usage is TRBJ1-6, with D maybe TRBD1 (6 bases). V lost 0 bases to trimming and J lost 7 bases, with 11 bases between them. The length of the CDR3 is 15 residues. Germline V lookup: CDR1 SGHTS, CDR2 YDEGEE. The DNA for the CDR3 is TGTGCCAGCAGCTTGGCAGGGGAAGGGAATTCACCCCTCCACTTT. Translating gives CASSLAGEGNSPLHF.

The chain is built from TRBV10-1 and TRBJ2-1; 9 bases map to TRBD1. The CDR3 totals 16 residues. J gave up 6 bases and V 3 bases, and 9 bases lay outside the gene matches. Germline V lookup: CDR1 WNHNN, CDR2 SYGVQD (reference sequence). The CDR3 loop reads CASSEGPGQGSNEQFF. The CDR3 nucleotides are TGCGCCAGCAGTGAAGGGCCGGGACAGGGTAGCAATGAGCAGTTCTTC.

V and J are TRBV30 and TRBJ1-1; D is undetermined. Germline V lookup: CDR1 GTSNPN, CDR2 SVGIG (reference sequence). The germline V and J ends were trimmed by 0 bases and 4 bases, with 15 bases remaining between them. The CDR3 sequence is 15 residues long. The CDR3, as DNA: TGTGCCTGGAGTGTACTTACGGCCGAGGCCACTGAAGCTTTCTTT. Translating it yields CAWSVLTAEATEAFF. Full variable domain (outside the CDR3, taken from reference TRBV30 and TRBJ1-1): SQTIHQWPATLVQPVGSPLSLECTVEGTSNPNLYWYRQAAGRGLQLLFYSVGIGQISSEVPQNLSASRPQDRQFILSSKKLLLSDSGFYLCAWSVLTAEATEAFFGQGTRLTVV.

The CDR3 region is CATSREGGNYGYTF. The CDR3 DNA sequence: TGTGCCACCAGCAGAGAGGGCGGGAACTATGGCTACACCTTC. V usage is TRBV15 and J usage is TRBJ1-2; D is unresolved. V was cut by 0 bases and J by 2 bases, with 7 bases left in between. Looked up from germline, CDR1 is LNHNV and CDR2 is YYDKDF (reference sequence). The CDR3 spans 14 residues.